Below, 21 T cell receptor beta chains from the same sample are listed, as sequenced in a study of OX40 agonist ivuxolimab in advanced cancers. Clones were read by immunoSEQ multiplex PCR, and TCRdb kept only the in-frame ones, dropping some. This repertoire shows about 68,000 clones, approximately 88% found once; its top ten account for more than 0.75%. Sample: CD4+ or CD8+ T cells sorted from blood, taken in a trial of the OX40 agonist ivuxolimab. Receptor source: an adult with an advanced solid tumor such as melanoma, head and neck, liver or kidney cancer.

CDR3 in amino acids: CASSILEAGATDTQYF. In DNA, the CDR3 is TGTGCCAGCAGCATCCTCGAGGCGGGGGCGACAGATACGCAGTATTTT. The V gene is TRBV4-2, the J gene TRBJ2-3, with D tentatively TRBD2 (7 bases). Germline V CDR1 and CDR2: LGHNA, YNFKEQ. The V end lost 5 bases, the J end lost 3 bases, and 18 bases lay between the germline ends. The CDR3 loop spans 16 amino acids.

The rearrangement joins TRBV5-4 to TRBJ2-1; possibly TRBD2 for D (6 bases). Trimming left V 4 bases short and J 3 bases short, with 8 bases between. Germline CDR1 SGHNT, CDR2 YYREEE (reference sequence). CDR3 size: 13 residues. CDR3 nucleotide sequence: TGTGCCAGCAGCGCGGGACTCTACAATGAGCAGTTCTTC. It translates to CASSAGLYNEQFF.

The rearrangement uses TRBV29-1 and TRBJ1-1, with unresolved D. The length of the CDR3 is 14 residues. The V gene's germline CDR1 is SQVTM and CDR2 ANQGSEA. Trimming removed 7 bases at V and 0 bases at J, with 15 bases between. CDR3 nucleotides: TGCAGCGCCCGCAGGAATGGGATGAACACTGAAGCTTTCTTT. Amino acid sequence: CSARRNGMNTEAFF.

The genes are TRBV19 and TRBJ2-2, with 8 bases that match TRBD1. The CDR3 consists of 16 residues. Germline V lookup: CDR1 LNHDA, CDR2 SQIVND (reference sequence). Losses at the gene ends were 0 bases for V and 1 base for J; bases not matched to a gene: 1. This CDR3 is CASSIEGTGNTGELFF. CDR3 DNA: TGTGCCAGTAGTATAGAGGGGACAGGGAACACCGGGGAGCTGTTTTTT.

The chain couples TRBV5-4 to TRBJ2-1; D uncertain. Germline assignment: CDR1 SGHNT and CDR2 YYREEE (reference sequence). Trimming took 5 bases from V and 8 from J, leaving 8 bases between them. The CDR3 spans 11 residues. CDR3: CASRYEDEQFF. As DNA, the CDR3 is TGTGCCAGCAGGTACGAAGATGAGCAGTTCTTC.

V is TRBV7-2 and J is TRBJ2-1; 11 nucleotides align to TRBD2. The V gene end was trimmed by 5 bases and the J gene end by 7 bases; junction bases not matched to a gene: 10. This CDR3 has 16 amino acids. CDR1 is SGHTA and CDR2 is FQGNSA in the germline V gene. In DNA form, the CDR3 reads TGTGCCAGCAGCCGAGGACCGACTAGCGGGAAGAATGAGCAGTTCTTC. It encodes CASSRGPTSGKNEQFF.

The chain combines TRBV18 with TRBJ2-1; 7 nucleotides align to TRBD1. The junction had 4 bases not matched to a gene; V was cut back by 1 base and J by 1 base. The CDR3 runs 16 residues. Per germline, CDR1 KGHSH and CDR2 LQKENI. The CDR3 protein is CASSPRTGNSYNEQFF. As DNA, the CDR3 is TGTGCCAGCTCACCACGGACAGGCAATTCCTACAATGAGCAGTTCTTC.

The sample holds one count of this clone. This sequence joins TRBV27 and TRBJ2-7; 7 bases are shared with TRBD1. The CDR3 sequence is 17 residues long. Germline V gene lookup returns CDR1 MNHEY and CDR2 SMNVEV (reference sequence). Trimming took 3 bases from V and 0 from J; bases not matched to a gene: 11. This CDR3 reads CASSLPAPGQSSYEQYF. Here the CDR3 DNA reads TGTGCCAGCAGTTTGCCCGCCCCGGGACAGAGCTCCTACGAGCAGTACTTC.

The gene calls are TRBV30 and TRBJ2-6; 7 bases map to TRBD1. V was clipped by 3 bases and J by 4 bases; unmatched bases: 6. The germline V gene has CDR1 GTSNPN and CDR2 SVGIG (reference sequence). This CDR3 spans 15 amino acids. The chain's CDR3 is CAWSRQGTGANVLTF. The CDR3 coding sequence is TGTGCCTGGAGCCGACAGGGTACCGGGGCCAACGTCCTGACTTTC.

This chain uses TRBV6-5 with TRBJ2-7; TRBD1 might be the D (6 bases). Germline loops: CDR1 MNHEY, CDR2 SVGAGI. The CDR3 contains 13 residues. Trimming removed 5 bases from V and 1 base from J, with 9 bases in between. The CDR3: CASSRTVSYEQYF. The CDR3 DNA reads as TGTGCCAGCAGTCGGACAGTATCCTACGAGCAGTACTTC.

The chain combines TRBV5-1 with TRBJ1-6; the match to TRBD1 covers 8 bases. V was clipped by 4 bases and J by 0 bases; unmatched bases: 6. This CDR3 region has 17 residues. From germline, CDR1 is SGHRS and CDR2 YFSETQ. The CDR3 nucleotides read TGCGCCAGCAGCCTACGACAGGGGACCTCCTATAATTCACCCCTCCACTTT. Translation gives CASSLRQGTSYNSPLHF.

Only one count was recorded for this clone. The rearrangement joins TRBV11-2 to TRBJ2-1; D not certain. In germline, CDR1 is SGHAT, CDR2 FQNNGV. Trimming removed 1 base from V and 11 bases from J, with 6 bases in between. This CDR3 is built from 11 residues. The DNA for the CDR3 is TGTGCCAGCAGCTTAGTCAGGAAGCAGTTCTTC. This codes for CASSLVRKQFF. Complete variable domain (other parts from reference TRBV11-2 and TRBJ2-1): EAGVAQSPRYKIIEKRQSVAFWCNPISGHATLYWYQQILGQGPKLLIQFQNNGVVDDSQLPKDRFSAERLKGVDSTLKIQPAKLEDSAVYLCASSLVRKQFFGPGTRLTVL.

This chain joins TRBV7-2 and TRBJ1-3; no clear D. The CDR3 totals 18 residues. V was cut by 5 bases and J by 0 bases, with 20 bases left in between. Per germline, CDR1 SGHTA and CDR2 FQGNSA. This CDR3 is CASSLYRPAATSGNTIYF. For the CDR3, the DNA is TGTGCCAGCAGCCTTTATAGGCCCGCAGCTACCTCTGGAAACACCATATATTTT. Full variable domain (rest looked up from reference TRBV7-2 and TRBJ1-3): GAGVSQSPSNKVTEKGKDVELRCDPISGHTALYWYRQSLGQGLEFLIYFQGNSAPDKSGLPSDRFSAERTGGSVSTLTIQRTQQEDSAVYLCASSLYRPAATSGNTIYFGEGSWLTVV.

This clone has a handful of counts. The V gene is TRBV28, the J gene TRBJ1-1; a possible D gene is TRBD1 (6 bases). The CDR3 extends over 14 amino acids. In germline, CDR1 is MDHEN, CDR2 SYDVKM. V was clipped by 7 bases and J by 0 bases, with 12 bases between them. CDR3 amino acids: CASTRTALNTEAFF. In DNA form, the CDR3 reads TGTGCCAGCACTCGGACAGCCTTGAACACTGAAGCTTTCTTT.

The chain joins TRBV14 to TRBJ2-7; D call uncertain. Trimming took 4 bases from V and 6 from J, leaving 16 bases between them. The CDR3 covers 14 residues. From germline, CDR1 is SGHDN and CDR2 FVKESK. The CDR3 is CASSPQVISAEQYF. The CDR3 bases are TGTGCCAGCAGCCCTCAGGTAATTTCGGCCGAGCAGTACTTC.

This chain links TRBV6-5 with TRBJ1-2, with unresolved D. Trimming stripped 2 bases from V and 2 bases from J, with 6 bases between. The length of the CDR3 is 13 residues. CDR1 MNHEY and CDR2 SVGAGI come from the germline V gene. The CDR3 sequence is CASSYGRNYGYTF. The CDR3 nucleotides read TGTGCCAGCAGTTACGGGCGAAACTATGGCTACACCTTC.

This sequence joins TRBV11-2 and TRBJ1-3, with TRBD1 as a possible D gene (5 bases). The CDR3 contains 15 residues. V was clipped by 4 bases and J by 0 bases, with 10 bases between them. Germline CDR1 SGHAT, CDR2 FQNNGV. In DNA form, the CDR3 reads TGTGCCAGCAGCTCTGGACACACCTCTGGAAACACCATATATTTT. Amino acids: CASSSGHTSGNTIYF.

The chain links TRBV9 to TRBJ2-2; 12 bases align to TRBD2. Trimming cost V 4 bases and J 4 bases; bases outside gene matches: 8. Germline-derived CDR1 and CDR2 are SGDLS and YYNGEE. The CDR3 covers 17 residues. CDR3 in DNA: TGTGCCAGCAGCACAAATGGACTAGCGGGGTCCACCGGGGAGCTGTTTTTT. The encoded protein is CASSTNGLAGSTGELFF.

The chain carries TRBV5-1 and TRBJ2-7, with 11 bases fitting TRBD2. The CDR3 runs to 14 residues. From germline, CDR1 is SGHRS and CDR2 YFSETQ. Trimming removed 4 bases from V and 6 bases from J; junction bases left unmatched: 6. The chain's CDR3 is CASSKTSGISEQYF. Written as DNA, the CDR3 is TGCGCCAGCAGCAAGACTAGCGGGATCAGCGAGCAGTACTTC.

This chain links TRBV6-6 with TRBJ2-7; 7 bases map to TRBD1. CDR3 size: 14 residues. CDR1 and CDR2 (germline): MNHNY, SVGAGI (reference sequence). Unmatched junction bases numbered 15, after V lost 7 bases and J lost 9 bases. The CDR3 DNA follows: TGTGCCAGCACCCAGACAGGGTTGGAGAGGGGGCAGTACTTC. This sequence encodes CASTQTGLERGQYF.

The chain carries TRBV7-9 and TRBJ1-4; D is unclear. The germline V and J ends were trimmed by 1 base and 8 bases, with 11 bases remaining between them. Germline CDR1 is SEHNR and CDR2 is FQNEAQ (reference sequence). This CDR3 has 14 residues. The CDR3 loop reads CASSLGLAQEKLFF. The DNA for the CDR3 is TGTGCCAGCAGCTTAGGATTGGCTCAAGAAAAACTGTTTTTT.